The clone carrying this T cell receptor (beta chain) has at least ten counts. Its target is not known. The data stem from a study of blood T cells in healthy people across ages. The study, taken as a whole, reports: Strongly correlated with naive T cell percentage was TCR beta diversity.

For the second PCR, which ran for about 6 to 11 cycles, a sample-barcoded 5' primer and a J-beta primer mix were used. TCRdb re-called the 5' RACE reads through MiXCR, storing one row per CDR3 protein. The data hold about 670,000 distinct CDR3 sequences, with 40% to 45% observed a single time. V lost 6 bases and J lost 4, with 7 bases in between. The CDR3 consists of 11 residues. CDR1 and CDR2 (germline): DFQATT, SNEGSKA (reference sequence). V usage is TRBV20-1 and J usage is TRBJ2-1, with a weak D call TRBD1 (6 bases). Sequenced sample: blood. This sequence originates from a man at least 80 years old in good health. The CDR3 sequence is CSATGYNEQFF. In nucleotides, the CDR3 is TGCAGTGCCACAGGGTACAATGAGCAGTTCTTC.